This is a list of T cell receptor beta chains from one sample in a study of T cell repertoires in ileal Crohn's disease. Produced via immunoSEQ multiplex PCR; TCRdb's table is partial and in-frame only. The sample holds 1,500 to 2,000 clones, 80% to 90% seen once. Sequencing was carried out using ileal tissue. Receptors were obtained from an adult with Crohn's disease. Both conserved end residues are part of each CDR3. Each record gives: clone size, D gene, J gene, V gene, CDR3 protein, CDR3 DNA. D genes are given only for firm matches. Some rows mark clone size as missing; the rest say once, few, many or name a class of expanded clone.

abundance: -; d_gene: TRBD1; j_gene: TRBJ1-1; v_gene: TRBV18; CDR3aa: CASSPSTRGQTEAFF; CDR3nt: TGTGCCAGCTCACCATCTACCAGGGGGCAAACTGAAGCTTTCTTT
abundance: -; d_gene: -; j_gene: TRBJ2-3; v_gene: TRBV5-1; CDR3aa: CASSFGLSQDTQYF; CDR3nt: TGCGCCAGCAGTTTTGGACTAAGCCAGGATACGCAGTATTTT
abundance: -; d_gene: TRBD1; j_gene: TRBJ2-7; v_gene: TRBV6-1; CDR3aa: CASSPGQVFYEQYF; CDR3nt: TGTGCCAGCAGTCCGGGACAGGTCTTCTACGAGCAGTACTTC
abundance: -; d_gene: TRBD1; j_gene: TRBJ2-1; v_gene: TRBV28; CDR3aa: CASSPLTGAFDEQFF; CDR3nt: TGTGCCAGCAGTCCGTTGACAGGGGCTTTTGACGAGCAGTTCTTC
abundance: once; d_gene: -; j_gene: TRBJ2-2; v_gene: TRBV9; CDR3aa: CASSVTGTGELFF; CDR3nt: TGTGCCAGCAGCGTAACGGGCACCGGGGAGCTGTTTTTT
abundance: -; d_gene: -; j_gene: TRBJ2-2; v_gene: TRBV7-9; CDR3aa: CASSNPGGLAAGELFF; CDR3nt: TGTGCCAGCAGCAACCCTGGGGGGCTAGCGGCCGGGGAGCTGTTTTTT
abundance: -; d_gene: -; j_gene: TRBJ1-3; v_gene: TRBV15; CDR3aa: CATSRGGGNTIYF; CDR3nt: TGTGCCACCAGCAGAGGAGGAGGAAACACCATATATTTT
abundance: -; d_gene: -; j_gene: TRBJ2-3; v_gene: TRBV28; CDR3aa: CASSRRLDTQYF; CDR3nt: TGTGCCAGCAGTCGCAGATTAGATACGCAGTATTTT
abundance: -; d_gene: TRBD1; j_gene: TRBJ2-7; v_gene: TRBV5-1; CDR3aa: CASRAGWDRGNEQYF; CDR3nt: TGCGCCAGCAGGGCGGGATGGGACAGGGGCAACGAGCAGTACTTC
abundance: -; d_gene: -; j_gene: TRBJ1-4; v_gene: TRBV13; CDR3aa: CASSLLGDEKLFF; CDR3nt: TGTGCCAGCAGCTTATTGGGCGACGAAAAACTGTTTTTT
abundance: -; d_gene: TRBD2; j_gene: TRBJ2-3; v_gene: TRBV18; CDR3aa: CASSPRASGSGDTQYF; CDR3nt: TGTGCCAGCTCACCACGGGCTAGCGGGAGTGGAGATACGCAGTATTTT
abundance: few; d_gene: -; j_gene: TRBJ1-5; v_gene: TRBV6-6; CDR3aa: CASSYSGREHQPQHF; CDR3nt: TGTGCCAGCAGTTACTCTGGCAGGGAACATCAGCCCCAGCATTTT
abundance: -; d_gene: -; j_gene: TRBJ1-1; v_gene: TRBV18; CDR3aa: CASSPPGATEAFF; CDR3nt: TGTGCCAGCTCACCACCGGGGGCGACTGAAGCTTTCTTT
abundance: -; d_gene: -; j_gene: TRBJ1-2; v_gene: TRBV11-2; CDR3aa: CASSLDSRAYTF; CDR3nt: TGTGCCAGCAGCTTAGATAGCCGAGCCTACACCTTC
abundance: -; d_gene: -; j_gene: TRBJ1-6; v_gene: TRBV7-9; CDR3aa: CASSQTALNSPLHF; CDR3nt: TGTGCCAGCAGCCAGACAGCCTTGAATTCACCCCTCCACTTT
abundance: -; d_gene: TRBD1; j_gene: TRBJ1-4; v_gene: TRBV19; CDR3aa: CASQTSGQSEKLFF; CDR3nt: TGTGCCAGTCAAACATCGGGACAGAGTGAAAAACTGTTTTTT
abundance: -; d_gene: TRBD2; j_gene: TRBJ2-7; v_gene: TRBV13; CDR3aa: CAGGGSRYEQYF; CDR3nt: TGTGCCGGAGGCGGGAGTAGGTACGAGCAGTACTTC
abundance: -; d_gene: -; j_gene: TRBJ2-1; v_gene: TRBV5-1; CDR3aa: CASSLDSSYNEQFF; CDR3nt: TGCGCCAGCAGCCTGGACAGCTCCTACAATGAGCAGTTCTTC
abundance: -; d_gene: TRBD2; j_gene: TRBJ2-7; v_gene: TRBV7-2; CDR3aa: CASSFGGLAAPYEQYF; CDR3nt: TGTGCCAGCAGCTTTGGGGGACTAGCGGCACCCTACGAGCAGTACTTC
abundance: -; d_gene: TRBD1; j_gene: TRBJ1-2; v_gene: TRBV5-4; CDR3aa: CASSPTGTGVYGYTF; CDR3nt: TGTGCCAGCAGCCCAACCGGGACAGGGGTTTATGGCTACACCTTC
abundance: once; d_gene: -; j_gene: TRBJ2-7; v_gene: TRBV4-2; CDR3aa: CASSPSRLSPKQYF; CDR3nt: TGTGCCAGCAGTCCTAGCCGACTTTCCCCCAAGCAGTACTTC
abundance: -; d_gene: TRBD1; j_gene: TRBJ2-5; v_gene: TRBV5-1; CDR3aa: CASSQTRDSQETQYF; CDR3nt: TGCGCCAGCAGCCAGACCCGGGACAGTCAAGAGACCCAGTACTTC
abundance: -; d_gene: -; j_gene: TRBJ2-6; v_gene: TRBV18; CDR3aa: CASSCEEDLQSRANVLTF; CDR3nt: TGTGCCAGCTCATGTGAGGAGGACTTACAAAGTCGGGCCAACGTCCTGACTTTC
abundance: few; d_gene: -; j_gene: TRBJ2-7; v_gene: TRBV5-1; CDR3aa: CATTLRAGSGEQYF; CDR3nt: TGCGCCACCACACTTAGGGCAGGGTCGGGCGAGCAGTACTTC
abundance: once; d_gene: TRBD2; j_gene: TRBJ2-1; v_gene: TRBV10-3; CDR3aa: CAISGDYNEQLF; CDR3nt: TGTGCCATCAGTGGGGACTACAATGAGCAGCTCTTC
abundance: -; d_gene: -; j_gene: TRBJ1-4; v_gene: TRBV5-1; CDR3aa: CASNLGTGRDEKLFF; CDR3nt: TGCGCCAGCAACTTGGGGACTGGGAGAGATGAAAAACTGTTTTTT
abundance: -; d_gene: TRBD1; j_gene: TRBJ1-2; v_gene: TRBV7-9; CDR3aa: CASSLAGQGLGGYTF; CDR3nt: TGTGCCAGCAGCTTAGCGGGACAGGGCCTGGGTGGCTACACCTTC
abundance: -; d_gene: TRBD1; j_gene: TRBJ2-7; v_gene: TRBV29-1; CDR3aa: CSVEDGTALYEQYF; CDR3nt: TGCAGCGTTGAGGACGGGACAGCCCTCTACGAGCAGTACTTC